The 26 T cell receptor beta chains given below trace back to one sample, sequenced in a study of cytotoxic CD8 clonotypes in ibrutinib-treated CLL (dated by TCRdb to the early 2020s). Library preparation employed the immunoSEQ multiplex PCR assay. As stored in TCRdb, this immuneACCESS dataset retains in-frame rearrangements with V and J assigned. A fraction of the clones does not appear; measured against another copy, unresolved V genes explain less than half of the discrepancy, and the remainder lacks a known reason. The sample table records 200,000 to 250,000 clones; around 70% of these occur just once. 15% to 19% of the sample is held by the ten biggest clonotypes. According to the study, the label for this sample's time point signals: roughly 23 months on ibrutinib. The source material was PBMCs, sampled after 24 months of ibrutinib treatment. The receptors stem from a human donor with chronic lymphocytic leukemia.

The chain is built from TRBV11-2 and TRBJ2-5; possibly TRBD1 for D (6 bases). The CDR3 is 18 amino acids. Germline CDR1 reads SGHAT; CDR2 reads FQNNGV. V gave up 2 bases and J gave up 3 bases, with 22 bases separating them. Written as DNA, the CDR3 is TGTGCCAGCAGCTTAATTTGGAGTGGGGGCGCAGCGGAAGAGACCCAGTACTTC. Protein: CASSLIWSGGAAEETQYF.

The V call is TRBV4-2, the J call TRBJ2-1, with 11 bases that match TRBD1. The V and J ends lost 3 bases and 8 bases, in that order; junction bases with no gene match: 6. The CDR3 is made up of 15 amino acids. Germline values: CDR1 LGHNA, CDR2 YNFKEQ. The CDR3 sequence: CASSHRRDRGYEQFF. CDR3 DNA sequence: TGTGCCAGCAGCCATCGCCGGGACAGGGGGTATGAGCAGTTCTTC.

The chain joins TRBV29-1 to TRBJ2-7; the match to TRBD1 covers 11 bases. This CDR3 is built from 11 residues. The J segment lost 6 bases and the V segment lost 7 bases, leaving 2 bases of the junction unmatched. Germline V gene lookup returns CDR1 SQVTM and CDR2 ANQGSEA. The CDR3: CSGGTGGEQYF. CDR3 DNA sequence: TGCAGCGGGGGGACAGGGGGCGAGCAGTACTTC.

CDR3: CASSRGVFTEAFF. As DNA, the CDR3 is TGTGCCAGCTCAAGAGGGGTGTTCACTGAAGCTTTCTTT. The chain links TRBV18 to TRBJ1-1; D perhaps matches TRBD1 (5 bases). This CDR3 is 13 amino acids long. Trimming stripped 5 bases from V and 4 bases from J, with 11 bases between. Germline CDR1 KGHSH, CDR2 LQKENI.

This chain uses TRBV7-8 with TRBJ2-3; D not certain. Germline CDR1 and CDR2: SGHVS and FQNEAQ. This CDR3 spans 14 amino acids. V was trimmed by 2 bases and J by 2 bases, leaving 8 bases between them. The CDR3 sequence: CASSLKTHTDTQYF. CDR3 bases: TGTGCCAGCAGCTTAAAGACTCACACAGATACGCAGTATTTT. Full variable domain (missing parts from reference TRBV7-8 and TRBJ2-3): GAGVSQSPRYKVAKRGQDVALRCDPISGHVSLFWYQQALGQGPEFLTYFQNEAQLDKSGLPSDRFFAERPEGSVSTLKIQRTQQEDSAVYLCASSLKTHTDTQYFGPGTRLTVL.

The CDR3 region has the DNA TGTGCCAGCGGCTGGGGGGTTACTGAAGCTTTCTTT. Translating it yields CASGWGVTEAFF. The rearrangement links TRBV2 to TRBJ1-1; D possibly corresponds to TRBD1 (5 bases). The CDR3 has 12 amino acids. CDR1 and CDR2 (germline): SNHLY, FYNNEI. Trimming cost V 8 bases and J 5 bases, with 12 bases left between them.

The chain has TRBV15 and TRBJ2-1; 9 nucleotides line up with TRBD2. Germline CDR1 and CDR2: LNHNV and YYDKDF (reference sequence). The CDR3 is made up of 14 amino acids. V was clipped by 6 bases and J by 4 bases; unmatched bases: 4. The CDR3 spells CATRAGGVYNEQFF. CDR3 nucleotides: TGTGCCACCAGAGCGGGAGGAGTTTACAATGAGCAGTTCTTC.

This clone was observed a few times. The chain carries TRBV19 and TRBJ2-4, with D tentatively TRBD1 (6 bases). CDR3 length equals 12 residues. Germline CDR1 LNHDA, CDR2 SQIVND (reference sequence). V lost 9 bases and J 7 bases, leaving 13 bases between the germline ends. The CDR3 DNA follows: TGTGCCAGCCTTGGACAGTCCAACATTCAGTACTTC. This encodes CASLGQSNIQYF.

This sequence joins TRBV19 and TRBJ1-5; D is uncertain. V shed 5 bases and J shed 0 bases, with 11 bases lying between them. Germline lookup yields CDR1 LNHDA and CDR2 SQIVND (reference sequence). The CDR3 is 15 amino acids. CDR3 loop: CASSPQSSSNQPQHF. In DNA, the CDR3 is TGTGCCAGTAGTCCCCAGAGTTCTAGCAATCAGCCCCAGCATTTT. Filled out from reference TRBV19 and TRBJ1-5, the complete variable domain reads DGGITQSPKYLFRKEGQNVTLSCEQNLNHDAMYWYRQDPGQGLRLIYYSQIVNDFQKGDIAEGYSVSREKKESFPLTVTSAQKNPTAFYLCASSPQSSSNQPQHFGDGTRLSIL.

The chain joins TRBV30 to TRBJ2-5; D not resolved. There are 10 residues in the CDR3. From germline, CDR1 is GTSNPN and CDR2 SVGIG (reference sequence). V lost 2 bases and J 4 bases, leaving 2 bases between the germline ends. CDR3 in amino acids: CAWSRETQYF. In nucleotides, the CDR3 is TGTGCCTGGAGTAGAGAGACCCAGTACTTC.

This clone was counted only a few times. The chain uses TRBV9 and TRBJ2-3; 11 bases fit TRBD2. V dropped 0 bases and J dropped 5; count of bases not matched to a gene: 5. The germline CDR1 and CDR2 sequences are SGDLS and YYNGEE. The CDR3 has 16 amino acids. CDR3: CASSVVAGGQGDTQYF. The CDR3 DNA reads TGTGCCAGCAGCGTAGTAGCGGGAGGGCAAGGAGATACGCAGTATTTT.

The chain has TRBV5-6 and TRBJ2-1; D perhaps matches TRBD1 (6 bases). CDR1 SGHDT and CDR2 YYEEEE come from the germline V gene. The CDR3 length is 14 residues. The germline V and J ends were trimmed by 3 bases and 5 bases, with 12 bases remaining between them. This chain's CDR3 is CASSYRDWNNEQFF. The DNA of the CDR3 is TGTGCCAGCAGCTACAGGGATTGGAACAATGAGCAGTTCTTC.

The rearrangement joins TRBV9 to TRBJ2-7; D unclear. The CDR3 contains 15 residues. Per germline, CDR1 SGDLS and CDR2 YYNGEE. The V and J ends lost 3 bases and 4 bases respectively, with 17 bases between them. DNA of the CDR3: TGTGCCAGCAGCGCCGACGGGTTAGTCGATTACGAGCAGTACTTC. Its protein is CASSADGLVDYEQYF.

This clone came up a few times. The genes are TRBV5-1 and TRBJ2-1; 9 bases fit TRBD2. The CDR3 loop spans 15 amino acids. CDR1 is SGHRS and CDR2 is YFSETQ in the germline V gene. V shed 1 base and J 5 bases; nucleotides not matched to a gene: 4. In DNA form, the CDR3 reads TGCGCCAGCAGCTTGACGGTAGCGGGGGACAATGAGCAGTTCTTC. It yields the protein CASSLTVAGDNEQFF.

The CDR3 region is CASDLTGAVHEQYF. The CDR3 coding sequence is TGTGCCAGCGATCTGACAGGGGCGGTCCACGAGCAGTACTTC. The V and J genes are TRBV2 and TRBJ2-7, with TRBD1 matching 8 bases. CDR3 length equals 14 residues. Germline values: CDR1 SNHLY, CDR2 FYNNEI. Trimming removed 8 bases from V and 5 bases from J; junction bases left unmatched: 11. The full variable domain, in which reference TRBV2 and TRBJ2-7 provide the parts outside the CDR3, is EPEVTQTPSHQVTQMGQEVILRCVPISNHLYFYWYRQILGQKVEFLVSFYNNEISEKSEIFDDQFSVERPDGSNFTLKIRSTKLEDSAMYFCASDLTGAVHEQYFGPGTRLTVT.

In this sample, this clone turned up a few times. The CDR3 DNA reads as TGTGCCAGCAGTGACCTCGACAATCAGCCCCAGCATTTT. Protein sequence: CASSDLDNQPQHF. The chain has TRBV25-1 and TRBJ1-5, with D hard to call. Between the trimmed V and J ends, which lost 3 bases and 3 bases, there was a span of 6 bases. The CDR3 consists of 13 residues. CDR1 is MGHDK and CDR2 is SYGVNS in the germline V gene.

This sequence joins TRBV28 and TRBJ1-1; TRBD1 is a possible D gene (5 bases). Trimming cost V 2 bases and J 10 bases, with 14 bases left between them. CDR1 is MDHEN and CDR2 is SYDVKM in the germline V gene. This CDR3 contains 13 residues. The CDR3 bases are TGTGCCAGCAGTTTACCCCTTACGAGGGGAGCTTTCTTT. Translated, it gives CASSLPLTRGAFF.

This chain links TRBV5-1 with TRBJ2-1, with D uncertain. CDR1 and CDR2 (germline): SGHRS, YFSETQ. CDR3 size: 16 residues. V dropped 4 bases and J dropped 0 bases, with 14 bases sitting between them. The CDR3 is CASSNPQAGSYNEQFF. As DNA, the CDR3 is TGCGCCAGCAGCAACCCCCAAGCCGGCTCCTACAATGAGCAGTTCTTC.

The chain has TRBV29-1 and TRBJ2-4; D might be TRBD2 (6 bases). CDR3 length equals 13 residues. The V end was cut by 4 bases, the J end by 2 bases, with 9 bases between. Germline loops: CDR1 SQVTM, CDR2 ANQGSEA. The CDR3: CSVGGGTKNIQYF. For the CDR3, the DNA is TGCAGCGTTGGTGGGGGGACCAAAAACATTCAGTACTTC. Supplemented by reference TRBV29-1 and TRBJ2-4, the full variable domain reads SAVISQKPSRDICQRGTSLTIQCQVDSQVTMMFWYRQQPGQSLTLIATANQGSEATYESGFVIDKFPISRPNLTFSTLTVSNMSPEDSSIYLCSVGGGTKNIQYFGAGTRLSVL.

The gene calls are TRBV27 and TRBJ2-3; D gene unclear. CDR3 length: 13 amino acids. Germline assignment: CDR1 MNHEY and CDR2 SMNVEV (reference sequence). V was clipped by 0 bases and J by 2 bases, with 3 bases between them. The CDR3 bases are TGTGCCAGCAGTTTATCCTCCACAGATACGCAGTATTTT. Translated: CASSLSSTDTQYF.

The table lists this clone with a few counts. The CDR3 sequence is CASSEEGFLSSGANVLTF. The CDR3 DNA is TGTGCCAGCAGTGAAGAGGGGTTTCTGAGTTCTGGGGCCAACGTCCTGACTTTC. This rearrangement joins TRBV6-1 to TRBJ2-6; D is possibly TRBD1 (5 bases). Germline CDR1 and CDR2: MNHNS and SASEGT. The V and J ends lost 1 base and 1 base respectively, with 14 bases between them. CDR3 length equals 18 residues.

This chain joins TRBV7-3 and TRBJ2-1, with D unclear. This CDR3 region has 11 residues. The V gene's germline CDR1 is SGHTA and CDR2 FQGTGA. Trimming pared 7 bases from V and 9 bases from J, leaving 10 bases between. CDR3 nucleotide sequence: TGTGCCAGCACCTCATTGGCTGAGCAGTTCTTC. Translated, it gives CASTSLAEQFF. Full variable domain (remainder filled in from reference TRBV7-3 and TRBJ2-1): GAGVSQTPSNKVTEKGKYVELRCDPISGHTALYWYRQSLGQGPEFLIYFQGTGAADDSGLPNDRFFAVRPEGSVSTLKIQRTERGDSAVYLCASTSLAEQFFGPGTRLTVL.

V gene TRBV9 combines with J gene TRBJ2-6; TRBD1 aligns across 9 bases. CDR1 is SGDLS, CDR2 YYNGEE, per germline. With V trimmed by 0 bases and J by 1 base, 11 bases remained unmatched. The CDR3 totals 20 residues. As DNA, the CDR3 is TGTGCCAGCAGCGTAGCTGGAGGGACAGGGTCTAAGTCTGGGGCCAACGTCCTGACTTTC. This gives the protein CASSVAGGTGSKSGANVLTF.

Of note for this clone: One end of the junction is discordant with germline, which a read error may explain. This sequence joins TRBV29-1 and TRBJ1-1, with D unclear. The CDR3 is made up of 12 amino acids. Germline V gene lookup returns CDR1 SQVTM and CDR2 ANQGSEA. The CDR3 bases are TGCAGCGTGGAAGCCCCGAACACTGAAGCTTTCTTT. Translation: CSVEAPNTEAFF. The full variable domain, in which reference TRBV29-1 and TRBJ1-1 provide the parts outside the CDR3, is SAVISQKPSRDICQRGTSLTIQCQVDSQVTMMFWYRQQPGQSLTLIATANQGSEATYESGFVIDKFPISRPNLTFSTLTVSNMSPEDSSIYLCSVEAPNTEAFFGQGTRLTVV.

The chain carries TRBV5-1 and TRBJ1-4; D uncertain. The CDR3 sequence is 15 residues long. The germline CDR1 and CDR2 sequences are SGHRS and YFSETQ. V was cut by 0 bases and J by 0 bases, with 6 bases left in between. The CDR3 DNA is TGCGCCAGCAGCTTGGTCTCATCAACTAATGAAAAACTGTTTTTT. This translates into CASSLVSSTNEKLFF. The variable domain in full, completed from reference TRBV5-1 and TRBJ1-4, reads KAGVTQTPRYLIKTRGQQVTLSCSPISGHRSVSWYQQTPGQGLQFLFEYFSETQRNKGNFPGRFSGRQFSNSRSEMNVSTLELGDSALYLCASSLVSSTNEKLFFGSGTQLSVL.

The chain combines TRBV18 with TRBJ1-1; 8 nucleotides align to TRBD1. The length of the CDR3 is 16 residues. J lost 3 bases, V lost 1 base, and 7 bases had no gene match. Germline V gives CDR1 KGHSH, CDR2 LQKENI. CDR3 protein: CASSPLRTGIDTEAFF. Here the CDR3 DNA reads TGTGCCAGCTCACCACTTCGGACAGGGATTGACACTGAAGCTTTCTTT.